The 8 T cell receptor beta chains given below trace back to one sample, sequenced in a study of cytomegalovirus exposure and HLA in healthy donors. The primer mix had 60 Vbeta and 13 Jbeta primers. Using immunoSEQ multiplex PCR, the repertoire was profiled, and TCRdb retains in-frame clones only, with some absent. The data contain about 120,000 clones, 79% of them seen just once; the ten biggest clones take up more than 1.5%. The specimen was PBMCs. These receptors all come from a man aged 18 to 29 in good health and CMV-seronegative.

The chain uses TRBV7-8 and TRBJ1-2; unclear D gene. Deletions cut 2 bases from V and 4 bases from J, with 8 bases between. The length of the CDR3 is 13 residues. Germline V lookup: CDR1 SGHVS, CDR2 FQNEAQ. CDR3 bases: TGTGCCAGCAGCTTACCGTCTCTCTATGGCTACACCTTC. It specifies CASSLPSLYGYTF.

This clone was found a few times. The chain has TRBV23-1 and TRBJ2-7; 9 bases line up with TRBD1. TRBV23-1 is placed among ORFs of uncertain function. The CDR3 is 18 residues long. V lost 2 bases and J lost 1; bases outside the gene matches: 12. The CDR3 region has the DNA TGCGCCAGCAGTCAACGGATATGTAAGGGACAGGGATCCTACGAGCAGTACGTC. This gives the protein CASSQRICKGQGSYEQYV.

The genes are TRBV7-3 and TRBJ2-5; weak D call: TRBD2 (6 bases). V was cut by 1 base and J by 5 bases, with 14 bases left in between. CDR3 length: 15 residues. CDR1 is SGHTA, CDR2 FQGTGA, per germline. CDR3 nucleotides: TGTGCCAGCAGCTTAAGACGGGGGTATGGGGAGACCCAGTACTTC. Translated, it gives CASSLRRGYGETQYF.

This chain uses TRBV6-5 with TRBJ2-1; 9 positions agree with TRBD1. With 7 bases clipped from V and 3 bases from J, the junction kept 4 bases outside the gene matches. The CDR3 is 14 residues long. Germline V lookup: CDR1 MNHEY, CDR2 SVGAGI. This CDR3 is CASTRTGDYNEQFF. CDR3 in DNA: TGTGCCAGCACCAGGACAGGGGACTACAATGAGCAGTTCTTC.

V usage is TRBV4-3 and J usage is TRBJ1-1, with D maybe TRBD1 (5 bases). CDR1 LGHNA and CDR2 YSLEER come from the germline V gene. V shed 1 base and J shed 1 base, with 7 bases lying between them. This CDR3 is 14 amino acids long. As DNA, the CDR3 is TGCGCCAGCAGCCAAGGGACAAGGAACACTGAAGCTTTCTTT. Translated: CASSQGTRNTEAFF.

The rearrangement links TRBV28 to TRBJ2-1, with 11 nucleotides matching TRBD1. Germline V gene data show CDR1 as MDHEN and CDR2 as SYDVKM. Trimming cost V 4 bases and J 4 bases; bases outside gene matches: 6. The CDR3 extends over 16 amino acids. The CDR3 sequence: CASSYPGTGGYNEQFF. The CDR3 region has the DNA TGTGCCAGCAGTTATCCGGGGACAGGGGGATACAATGAGCAGTTCTTC.

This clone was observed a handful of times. CDR3 protein: CSVEIVSGGSYNEQFF. The CDR3 nucleotides are TGCAGCGTTGAAATCGTTAGCGGGGGCTCCTACAATGAGCAGTTCTTC. The chain uses TRBV29-1 and TRBJ2-1, with 9 bases that match TRBD2. The germline gives CDR1 SQVTM, CDR2 ANQGSEA. The junction had 5 bases not matched to a gene; V was cut back by 2 bases and J by 0 bases. The length of the CDR3 is 16 residues.

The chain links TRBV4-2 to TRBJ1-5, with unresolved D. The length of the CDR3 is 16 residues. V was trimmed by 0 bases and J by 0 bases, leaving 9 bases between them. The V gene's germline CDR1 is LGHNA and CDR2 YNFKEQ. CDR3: CASSQEAGNSNQPQHF. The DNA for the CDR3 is TGTGCCAGCAGCCAAGAGGCAGGCAATAGCAATCAGCCCCAGCATTTT.